These 2 T cell receptor beta chains share one sample of origin, sequenced in a study of response to subunit inactivated influenza vaccine. TCRdb re-analysed the RT-PCR reads in MiXCR, keeping a single row per CDR3 protein. This sample has hundreds of thousands of distinct CDR3 sequences, with 11% to 15% found just once. The sequencing used PBMCs from blood, collected approximately 15 days before vaccination. The receptors derive from a man aged 45-65 years who received an inactivated influenza vaccine.

The V gene is TRBV11-2, the J gene TRBJ1-1; TRBD1 agrees at 7 bases. CDR3 length: 14 residues. V was clipped by 5 bases and J by 6 bases; unmatched bases: 9. Germline lookup yields CDR1 SGHAT and CDR2 FQNNGV. This CDR3 is CASSIGPDRAEAFF. CDR3 bases: TGTGCCAGCAGCATAGGCCCCGACAGGGCTGAAGCTTTCTTT.

This clonotype was seen a handful of times. V gene TRBV12-3 or TRBV12-4 combines with J gene TRBJ2-1; D remains unclear. CDR3 length equals 15 residues. Trimming removed 5 bases from V and 2 bases from J, with 13 bases in between. CDR3 bases: TGTGCCAGCAGTCGAGATCTAGGACCCTACAATGAGCAGTTCTTC. It is translated as CASSRDLGPYNEQFF.